This T cell receptor beta chain derives from a study of T cells in localized non-small cell lung cancer. Study-level results: Overall survival was longer when the density of T cells in the blood was higher. There were a median about 53 of the top 100 tumor clones appearing in adjacent lung.

Germline assignment: CDR1 SGDLS and CDR2 YYNGEE. This CDR3 contains 15 residues. Trimming took 0 bases from V and 6 from J; bases not matched to a gene: 3. The protocol was immunoSEQ multiplex PCR, while the TCRdb copy is restricted to in-frame clones and leaves out a portion. The sample shows 1,000 or so clones, about a fifth of them seen only once. By share of the sample, this clone is medium-sized (0.01 to 0.1%). Its specificity is unknown. The sequence came from a man aged 40 to 70 with stage I lung adenocarcinoma. The source was normal lung tissue next to the tumor, collected before any cancer treatment. The chain employs TRBV9 and TRBJ2-7, with 13 bases identical to TRBD2. CDR3 residues: CASSVGGTSGVEQYF. The CDR3, as DNA: TGTGCCAGCAGCGTAGGTGGGACTAGCGGGGTCGAGCAGTACTTC.